A single T cell receptor beta chain is shown here with its context. This CDR3 has 16 amino acids. Germline CDR1 reads SGHTA; CDR2 reads FQGNSA. Between the trimmed V and J ends, which lost 0 bases and 8 bases, there was a span of 16 bases. This sample was taken from a study of blood T cell repertoires in COVID-19. On the study more broadly: The analysed material was cDNA or gDNA that came from T cells, B-cell-depleted T cells, or PBMCs.

Authors' analysis steps: Amplification of reference gene primers was used by the study to estimate nucleated cell counts. Clones were read by immunoSEQ multiplex PCR, and TCRdb kept only the in-frame ones, dropping some. V and J calls and clone size follow that table, whereas D and trimming were derived from the DNA. Seen here are approximately 170,000 clones, approximately 81% observed once, and the top ten hold roughly a tenth. The material sequenced was peripheral blood. The sequence derives from a woman older than 75 with active or convalescent COVID-19. The V and J genes are TRBV7-2 and TRBJ1-4, with D tentatively TRBD1 (5 bases). The chain's CDR3 is CASSLAWGGSWEKLFF. In DNA form, the CDR3 reads TGTGCCAGCAGCTTAGCCTGGGGGGGTTCGTGGGAAAAACTGTTTTTT.